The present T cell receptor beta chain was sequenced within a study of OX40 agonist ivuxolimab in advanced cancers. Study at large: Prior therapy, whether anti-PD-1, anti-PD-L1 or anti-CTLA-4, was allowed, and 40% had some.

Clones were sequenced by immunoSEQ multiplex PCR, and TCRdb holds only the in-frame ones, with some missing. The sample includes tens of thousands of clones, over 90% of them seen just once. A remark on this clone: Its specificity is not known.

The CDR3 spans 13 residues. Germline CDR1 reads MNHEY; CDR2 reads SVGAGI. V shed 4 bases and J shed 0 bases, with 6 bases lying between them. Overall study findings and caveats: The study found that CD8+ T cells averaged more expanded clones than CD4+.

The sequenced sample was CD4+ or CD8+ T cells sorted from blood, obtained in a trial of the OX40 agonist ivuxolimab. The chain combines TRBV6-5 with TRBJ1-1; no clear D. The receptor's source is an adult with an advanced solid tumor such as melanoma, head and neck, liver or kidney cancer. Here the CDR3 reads CASSLQMNTEAFF. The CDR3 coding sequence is TGTGCCAGCAGTTTGCAGATGAACACTGAAGCTTTCTTT.